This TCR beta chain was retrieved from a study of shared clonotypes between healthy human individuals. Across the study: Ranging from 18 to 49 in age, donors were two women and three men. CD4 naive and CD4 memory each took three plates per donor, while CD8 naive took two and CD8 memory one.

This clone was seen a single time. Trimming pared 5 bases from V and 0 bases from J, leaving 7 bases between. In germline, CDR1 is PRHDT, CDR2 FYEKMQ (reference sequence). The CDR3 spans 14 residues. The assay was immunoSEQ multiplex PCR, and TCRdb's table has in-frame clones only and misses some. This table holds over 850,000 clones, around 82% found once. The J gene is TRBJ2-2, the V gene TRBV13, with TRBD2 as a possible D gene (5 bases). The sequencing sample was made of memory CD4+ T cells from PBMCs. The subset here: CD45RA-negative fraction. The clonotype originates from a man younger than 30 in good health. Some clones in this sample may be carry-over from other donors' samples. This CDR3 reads CASSRGSNTGELFF. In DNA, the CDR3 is TGTGCCAGCAGCCGGGGATCGAACACCGGGGAGCTGTTTTTT.